This paragraph reports one T cell receptor beta chain. This sample stems from a study of blood T cell repertoires in COVID-19. Assay used: immunoSEQ multiplex PCR; TCRdb lists only in-frame clones, some missing. The sample has around 260,000 clones; 80% to 95% are singletons. This CDR3 spans 16 amino acids. Germline-derived CDR1 and CDR2 are MNHEY and SMNVEV (reference sequence). Trimming left V 5 bases short and J 1 base short, with 17 bases between. Sample: peripheral blood. The receptor's source is a woman under 40 with COVID-19, enrolled during active disease. The genes are TRBV27 and TRBJ1-1; D might be TRBD1 (6 bases). The CDR3 loop is CASSPIAGHRNTEAFF. CDR3 nucleotides: TGTGCCAGCAGTCCAATAGCGGGACACCGGAACACTGAAGCTTTCTTT.